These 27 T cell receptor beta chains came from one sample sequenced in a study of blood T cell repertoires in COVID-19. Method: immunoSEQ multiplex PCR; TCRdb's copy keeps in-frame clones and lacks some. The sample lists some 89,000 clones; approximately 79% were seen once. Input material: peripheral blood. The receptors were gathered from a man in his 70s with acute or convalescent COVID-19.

CDR3 sequence: CASSGTSGDGEYF. Here the CDR3 DNA reads TGTGCCAGCAGCGGGACTAGCGGGGACGGCGAGTACTTC. V is TRBV5-6 and J is TRBJ2-7; 13 positions match TRBD2. Germline V lookup: CDR1 SGHDT, CDR2 YYEEEE. CDR3 length: 13 amino acids. The V and J ends lost 4 bases and 11 bases, in that order; junction bases with no gene match: 6.

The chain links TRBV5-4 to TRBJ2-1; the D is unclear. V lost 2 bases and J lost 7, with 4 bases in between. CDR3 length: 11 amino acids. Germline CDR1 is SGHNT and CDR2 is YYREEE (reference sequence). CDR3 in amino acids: CASSFLNEQFF. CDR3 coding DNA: TGTGCCAGCAGCTTCCTAAATGAGCAGTTCTTC.

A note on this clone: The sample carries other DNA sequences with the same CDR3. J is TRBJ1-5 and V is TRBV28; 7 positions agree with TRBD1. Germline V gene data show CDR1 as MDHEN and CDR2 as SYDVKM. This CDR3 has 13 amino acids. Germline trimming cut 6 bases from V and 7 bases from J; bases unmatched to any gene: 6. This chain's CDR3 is CASRLQGEQPQHF. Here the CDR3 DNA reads TGTGCCAGCAGACTCCAGGGGGAACAGCCCCAGCATTTT.

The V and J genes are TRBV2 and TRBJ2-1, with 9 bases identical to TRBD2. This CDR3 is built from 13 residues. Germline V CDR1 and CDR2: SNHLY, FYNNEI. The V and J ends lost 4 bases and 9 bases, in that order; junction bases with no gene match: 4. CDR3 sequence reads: CASSVSGGGEQFF. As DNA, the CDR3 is TGTGCCAGCAGTGTTAGCGGGGGTGGTGAGCAGTTCTTC.

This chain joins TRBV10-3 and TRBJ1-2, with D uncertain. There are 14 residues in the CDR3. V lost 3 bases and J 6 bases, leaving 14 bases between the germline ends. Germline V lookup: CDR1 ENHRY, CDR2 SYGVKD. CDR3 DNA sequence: TGTGCCATCAGTGAACGGAGGGAGGCGGATGGCTACACCTTC. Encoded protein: CAISERREADGYTF.

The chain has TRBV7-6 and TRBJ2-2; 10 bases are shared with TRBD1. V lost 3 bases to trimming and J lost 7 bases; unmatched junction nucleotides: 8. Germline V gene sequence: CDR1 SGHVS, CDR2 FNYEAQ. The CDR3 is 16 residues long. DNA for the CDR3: TGTGCCAGCAGCTTGGGGAGACAGGGGGCCGGCGGGGAGCTGTTTTTT. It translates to CASSLGRQGAGGELFF.

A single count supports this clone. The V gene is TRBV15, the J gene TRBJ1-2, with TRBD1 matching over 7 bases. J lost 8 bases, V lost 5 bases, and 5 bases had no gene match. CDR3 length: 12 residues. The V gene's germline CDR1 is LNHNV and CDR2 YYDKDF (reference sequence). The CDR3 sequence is CATSRQDRGYTF. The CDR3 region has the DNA TGTGCCACCAGCCGCCAGGACAGGGGCTACACCTTC.

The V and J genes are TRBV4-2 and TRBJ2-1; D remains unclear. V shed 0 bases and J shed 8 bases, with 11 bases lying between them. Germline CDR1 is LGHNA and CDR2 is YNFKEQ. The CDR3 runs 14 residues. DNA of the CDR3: TGTGCCAGCAGCCAAGATGGCTGGGCCGATGAGCAGTTCTTC. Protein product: CASSQDGWADEQFF.

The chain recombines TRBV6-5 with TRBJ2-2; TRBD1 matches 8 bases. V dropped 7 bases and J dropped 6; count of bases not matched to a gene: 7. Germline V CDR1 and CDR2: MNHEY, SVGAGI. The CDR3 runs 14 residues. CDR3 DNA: TGTGCCAGCATGGACAGGGTTAGGGCCGGGGAGCTGTTTTTT. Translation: CASMDRVRAGELFF.

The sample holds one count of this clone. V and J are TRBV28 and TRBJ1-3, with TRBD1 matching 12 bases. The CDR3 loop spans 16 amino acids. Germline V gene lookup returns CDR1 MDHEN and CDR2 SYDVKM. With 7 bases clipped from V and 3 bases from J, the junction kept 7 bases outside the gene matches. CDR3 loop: CASNQGQGAIGNTIYF. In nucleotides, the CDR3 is TGTGCCAGCAACCAGGGACAGGGGGCAATTGGAAACACCATATATTTT.

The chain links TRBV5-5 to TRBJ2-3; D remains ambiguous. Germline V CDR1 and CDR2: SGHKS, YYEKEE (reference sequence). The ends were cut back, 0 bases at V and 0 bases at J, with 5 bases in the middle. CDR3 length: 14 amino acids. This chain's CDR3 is CASSLAPSTDTQYF. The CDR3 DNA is TGTGCCAGCAGCTTGGCCCCTAGCACAGATACGCAGTATTTT.

This chain's CDR3 is CASSQLSSASSYNEQFF. The DNA for the CDR3 is TGTGCCAGCAGCCAACTATCTAGCGCGAGCTCCTACAATGAGCAGTTCTTC. The gene calls are TRBV4-2 and TRBJ2-1; the D gene is possibly TRBD2 (6 bases). V lost 2 bases and J 0 bases, leaving 14 bases between the germline ends. This CDR3 comprises 17 residues. Germline lookup yields CDR1 LGHNA and CDR2 YNFKEQ.

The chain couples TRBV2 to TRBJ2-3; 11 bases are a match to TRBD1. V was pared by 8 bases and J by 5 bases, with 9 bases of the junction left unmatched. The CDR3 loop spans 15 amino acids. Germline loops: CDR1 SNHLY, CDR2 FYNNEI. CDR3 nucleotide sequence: TGTGCCAGCCTCAGGACAGGGGGCATTGGAGATACGCAGTATTTT. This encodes CASLRTGGIGDTQYF.

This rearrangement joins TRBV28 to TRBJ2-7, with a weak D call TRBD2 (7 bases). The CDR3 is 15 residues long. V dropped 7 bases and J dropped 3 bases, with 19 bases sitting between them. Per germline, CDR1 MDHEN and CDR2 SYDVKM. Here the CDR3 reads CASTPAAGEGYEQYF. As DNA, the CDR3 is TGTGCCAGCACCCCCGCGGCAGGGGAGGGCTACGAGCAGTACTTC.

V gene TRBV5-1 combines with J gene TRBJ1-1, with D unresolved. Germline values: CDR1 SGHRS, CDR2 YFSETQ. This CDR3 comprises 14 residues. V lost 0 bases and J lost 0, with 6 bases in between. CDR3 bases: TGCGCCAGCAGCTTGGGTAATATGAACACTGAAGCTTTCTTT. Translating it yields CASSLGNMNTEAFF.

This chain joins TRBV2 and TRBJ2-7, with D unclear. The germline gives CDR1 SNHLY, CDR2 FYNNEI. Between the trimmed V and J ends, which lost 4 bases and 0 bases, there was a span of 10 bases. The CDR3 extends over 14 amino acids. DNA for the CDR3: TGTGCCAGCAGTGGGGCAGACGGCTCCTACGAGCAGTACGTC. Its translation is CASSGADGSYEQYV.

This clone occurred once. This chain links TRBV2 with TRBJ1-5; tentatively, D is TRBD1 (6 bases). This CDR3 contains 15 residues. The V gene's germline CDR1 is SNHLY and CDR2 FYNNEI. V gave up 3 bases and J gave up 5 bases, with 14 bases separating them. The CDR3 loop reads CASSEIGGRHQPQHF. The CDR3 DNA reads TGTGCCAGCAGTGAGATAGGGGGTCGGCATCAGCCCCAGCATTTT.

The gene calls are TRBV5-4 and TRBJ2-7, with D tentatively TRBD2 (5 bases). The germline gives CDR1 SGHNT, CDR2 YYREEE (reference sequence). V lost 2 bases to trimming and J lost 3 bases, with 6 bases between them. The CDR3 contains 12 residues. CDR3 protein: CASSLEGYEQYV. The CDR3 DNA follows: TGTGCCAGCAGCTTAGAGGGCTACGAGCAGTACGTC.

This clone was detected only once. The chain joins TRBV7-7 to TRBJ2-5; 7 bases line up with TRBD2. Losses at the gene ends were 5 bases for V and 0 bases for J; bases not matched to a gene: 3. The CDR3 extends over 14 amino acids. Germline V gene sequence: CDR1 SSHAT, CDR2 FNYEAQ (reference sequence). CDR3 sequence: CASSPGLYQETQYF. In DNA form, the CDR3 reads TGTGCCAGCAGCCCGGGACTATACCAAGAGACCCAGTACTTC.

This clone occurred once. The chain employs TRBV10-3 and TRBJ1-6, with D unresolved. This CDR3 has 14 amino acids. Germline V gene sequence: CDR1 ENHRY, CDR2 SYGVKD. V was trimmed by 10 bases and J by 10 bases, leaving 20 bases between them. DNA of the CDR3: TGTGCCACCAGGACGGATACGCCGGGATCACCCCTCCACTTT. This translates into CATRTDTPGSPLHF.

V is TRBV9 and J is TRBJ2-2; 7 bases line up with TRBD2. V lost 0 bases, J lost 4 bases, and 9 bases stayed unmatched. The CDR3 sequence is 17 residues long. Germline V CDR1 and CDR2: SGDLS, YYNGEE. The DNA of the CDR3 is TGTGCCAGCAGCGTAGCTGCGAGCGGGGTTCCCACCGGGGAGCTGTTTTTT. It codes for CASSVAASGVPTGELFF.

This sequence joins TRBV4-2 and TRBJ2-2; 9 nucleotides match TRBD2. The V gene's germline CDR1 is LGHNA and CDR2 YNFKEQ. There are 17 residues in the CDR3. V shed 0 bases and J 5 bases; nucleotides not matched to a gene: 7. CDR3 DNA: TGTGCCAGCAGCCAAGAAAAAGATAGCGGGGGAACCGGGGAGCTGTTTTTT. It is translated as CASSQEKDSGGTGELFF.

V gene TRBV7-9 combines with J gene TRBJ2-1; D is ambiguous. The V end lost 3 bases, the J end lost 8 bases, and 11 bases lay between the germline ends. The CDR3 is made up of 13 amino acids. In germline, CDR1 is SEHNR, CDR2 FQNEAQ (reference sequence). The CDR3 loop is CASSLTGSDEQFF. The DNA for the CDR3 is TGTGCCAGCAGCTTGACTGGGTCGGATGAGCAGTTCTTC. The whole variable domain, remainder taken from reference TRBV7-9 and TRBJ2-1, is DTGVSQNPRHKITKRGQNVTFRCDPISEHNRLYWYRQTLGQGPEFLTYFQNEAQLEKSRLLSDRFSAERPKGSFSTLEIQRTEQGDSAMYLCASSLTGSDEQFFGPGTRLTVL.

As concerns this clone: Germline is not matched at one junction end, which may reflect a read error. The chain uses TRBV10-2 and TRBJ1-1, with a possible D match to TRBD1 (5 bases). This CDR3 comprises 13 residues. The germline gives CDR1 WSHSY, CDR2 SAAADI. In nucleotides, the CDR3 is TGCGCCAGCAGTGAGGGGTTCAGGGTCCCGACGAACTTT. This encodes CASSEGFRVPTNF.

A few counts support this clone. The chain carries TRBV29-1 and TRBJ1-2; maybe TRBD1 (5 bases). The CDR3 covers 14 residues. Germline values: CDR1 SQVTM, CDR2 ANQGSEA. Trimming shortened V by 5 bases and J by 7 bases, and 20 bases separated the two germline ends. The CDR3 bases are TGCAGCGTTTTAACGGGGCGGGAGTTAGGTGGCTACACCTTC. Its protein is CSVLTGRELGGYTF. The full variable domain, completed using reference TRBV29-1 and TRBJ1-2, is SAVISQKPSRDICQRGTSLTIQCQVDSQVTMMFWYRQQPGQSLTLIATANQGSEATYESGFVIDKFPISRPNLTFSTLTVSNMSPEDSSIYLCSVLTGRELGGYTFGSGTRLTVV.

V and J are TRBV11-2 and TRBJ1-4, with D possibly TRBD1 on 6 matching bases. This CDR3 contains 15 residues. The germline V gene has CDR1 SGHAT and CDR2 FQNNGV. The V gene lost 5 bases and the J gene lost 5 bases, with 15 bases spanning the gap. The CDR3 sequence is CASSPPGGGNEKLFF. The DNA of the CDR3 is TGTGCCAGCAGCCCCCCGGGGGGGGGCAATGAAAAACTGTTTTTT.

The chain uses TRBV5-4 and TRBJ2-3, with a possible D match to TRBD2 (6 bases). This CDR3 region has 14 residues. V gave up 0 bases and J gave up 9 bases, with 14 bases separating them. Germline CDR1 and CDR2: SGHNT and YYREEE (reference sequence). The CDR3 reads CASSLDTQGGTQYF. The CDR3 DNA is TGTGCCAGCAGCTTGGATACCCAGGGAGGAACGCAGTATTTT.